Below are 9 T cell receptor beta chains sequenced from a single sample in a study of immune heterogeneity within non-small cell lung tumors. Each sample used approximately 570 ng of genomic DNA from bulk tumor tissue. Surgical sampling yielded several biopsies per primary tumor (spaced far apart). These patients got curative surgery after being newly diagnosed with untreated non-small cell lung cancer. For the TCR beta CDR3, multiplex PCR with 32 V and 13 J primers performed the amplification. TCRdb reprocessed the multiplex PCR reads via MiXCR and lists one record per CDR3 protein. This sample has about 2,000 distinct CDR3 sequences, with roughly 24% found just once. Sequenced: lung tumor tissue. Source of these receptors: a woman in her sixties with non-small cell lung cancer.

This clonotype is judged medium-sized. CDR3 DNA sequence: TGTGCCAGCAGTGGAACTAGCGGAGACTACAATGAGCAGTTCTTC. Its translation: CASSGTSGDYNEQFF. V is TRBV6-1 and J is TRBJ2-1; 8 nucleotides match TRBD2. After removal of 4 bases from V and 3 bases from J, the junction contained 5 bases not matched to a gene. This CDR3 is 15 amino acids long. Germline loops: CDR1 MNHNS, CDR2 SASEGT.

This clonotype is termed medium-sized. The V gene is TRBV28, the J gene TRBJ1-5; D is unclear. Germline CDR1 reads MDHEN; CDR2 reads SYDVKM. CDR3 length: 12 residues. With 7 bases removed from V and 9 bases from J, the gap between germline ends came to 13 bases. DNA for the CDR3: TGTGCCAGCACCTGGCGGAACGGGCCCCAGCATTTT. It encodes CASTWRNGPQHF.

In the case of this clonotype: This may come from a read error, since a much larger clone is one base off. J is TRBJ2-2 and V is TRBV19; 12 bases line up with TRBD2. Germline CDR1 is LNHDA and CDR2 is SQIVND (reference sequence). This CDR3 contains 18 residues. CDR3 amino acids: CASSTTPRTSGNTGEMFF. The CDR3 region has the DNA TGTGCCAGTAGTACCACCCCACGGACTAGCGGGAACACCGGGGAGATGTTTTTT.

The V call is TRBV12-3 or TRBV12-4, the J call TRBJ1-2, with D unresolved. The germline V and J ends were trimmed by 6 bases and 3 bases, with 14 bases remaining between them. This CDR3 region has 14 residues. The CDR3 DNA reads as TGTGCCAGCAGAAATGTGGAAGGGTACTATGGCTACACCTTC. The encoded protein is CASRNVEGYYGYTF.

To note about this clonotype: Since a much larger clone is just one base distant, this may be a read error. The V call is TRBV5-1, the J call TRBJ1-2; TRBD1 aligns across 12 bases. The CDR3 consists of 15 residues. The J segment lost 9 bases and the V segment lost 4 bases, leaving 10 bases of the junction unmatched. Germline V lookup: CDR1 SGHRS, CDR2 YFSETQ. The CDR3 DNA is TGCGCCAGCAGCGGAGGGACAGGGGGCGCGGATTGCTACACCTTC. It is translated as CASSGGTGGADCYTF.

This clonotype is categorized as medium-sized. V usage is TRBV7-3 and J usage is TRBJ1-2; a possible D gene is TRBD1 (6 bases). The CDR3 sequence is 17 residues long. Germline V CDR1 and CDR2: SGHTA, FQGTGA. The ends were cut back, 2 bases at V and 7 bases at J, with 23 bases in the middle. This CDR3 reads CASSLFHRAPGASGYTF. The CDR3, as DNA: TGTGCCAGCAGCTTATTTCACAGGGCACCAGGGGCCTCTGGCTACACCTTC.

This clonotype has just one count. The V and J genes are TRBV29-1 and TRBJ2-3; TRBD1 agrees at 8 bases. There are 15 residues in the CDR3. V was clipped by 2 bases and J by 4 bases; unmatched bases: 8. From germline, CDR1 is SQVTM and CDR2 ANQGSEA. As DNA, the CDR3 is TGCAGCGTTGAATTGCAGGGGGCGATTCCAGATACGCAGTATTTT. Translated, it gives CSVELQGAIPDTQYF.

Sample share makes this clonotype medium-sized. V gene TRBV19 combines with J gene TRBJ2-7; 8 positions match TRBD1. With V trimmed by 1 base and J by 6 bases, 8 bases remained unmatched. Looked up from germline, CDR1 is LNHDA and CDR2 is SQIVND (reference sequence). This CDR3 spans 15 amino acids. Here the CDR3 DNA reads TGTGCCAGTAGTATAGCAACGACAGGGGTGGTCGAGCAGTACTTC. It specifies CASSIATTGVVEQYF.

A few counts support this clonotype. The chain is built from TRBV12-3 or TRBV12-4 and TRBJ1-5; 8 bases match TRBD1. Germline trimming cut 5 bases from V and 3 bases from J; bases unmatched to any gene: 9. CDR3 length: 16 residues. CDR3 bases: TGTGCCAGCAGTCTCTCCAGGGGGCTTTACAATCAGCCCCAGCATTTT. It is translated as CASSLSRGLYNQPQHF.